These 29 T cell receptor beta chains originate from one sample sequenced in a study of beta chain features in type 1 diabetes. These receptors' antigens are unknown. As every portion of the isolated RNA was reverse transcribed, the sequencing read expressed TCRB transcripts. The assay was immunoSEQ multiplex PCR, and TCRdb's table has in-frame clones only and misses some. Of hundreds of thousands of clones listed, more than 13% are singletons. Findings of the study overall: Type 1 diabetes patients had moderately but significantly shorter TCRB CDR3s in all four CD4+ subsets.

The sequencing input was naive CD4+ T cells from blood. These receptors came from a man aged 18 to 35 with type 1 diabetes.

The chain carries TRBV5-6 and TRBJ1-1; no clear D gene. Trimming pared 7 bases from V and 8 bases from J, leaving 12 bases between. The CDR3 loop spans 11 amino acids. Germline-derived CDR1 and CDR2 are SGHDT and YYEEEE. The DNA of the CDR3 is TGTGCCAGCGATTCCGGGTCCGAAGCTTTCTTT. This encodes CASDSGSEAFF.

On this clone itself: Distinct nucleotide sequences in the sample also encode this CDR3. The J gene is TRBJ2-2, the V gene TRBV28, with D perhaps matching TRBD1 (6 bases). This CDR3 has 14 amino acids. The germline gives CDR1 MDHEN, CDR2 SYDVKM. Trimming left V 6 bases short and J 1 base short, with 9 bases between. CDR3 coding DNA: TGTGCCAGCAGATTGACAGGGAACACCGGGGAGCTGTTTTTT. Encoded protein: CASRLTGNTGELFF.

This clone has just a few counts. The CDR3 DNA reads TGTGCCAGCAGTCCCGGACAGGGGGGTTCCGAGCAGTACTTC. This codes for CASSPGQGGSEQYF. V and J are TRBV28 and TRBJ2-7, with 10 bases matching TRBD1. The V and J ends lost 5 bases and 6 bases, in that order; junction bases with no gene match: 7. The CDR3 is made up of 14 amino acids. Germline V CDR1 and CDR2: MDHEN, SYDVKM. The entire variable domain, with the rest obtained from reference TRBV28 and TRBJ2-7, is as follows: DVKVTQSSRYLVKRTGEKVFLECVQDMDHENMFWYRQDPGLGLRLIYFSYDVKMKEKGDIPEGYSVSREKKERFSLILESASTNQTSMYLCASSPGQGGSEQYFGPGTRLTVT.

The table lists this clone with a few counts. The chain carries TRBV13 and TRBJ1-1; D not resolved. V lost 1 base and J lost 2, with 2 bases in between. The CDR3 is 12 residues long. Per germline, CDR1 PRHDT and CDR2 FYEKMQ (reference sequence). CDR3 sequence reads: CASSLVNTEAFF. As DNA, the CDR3 is TGTGCCAGCAGCTTAGTTAACACTGAAGCTTTCTTT.

V is TRBV19 and J is TRBJ1-1; D is possibly TRBD1 (6 bases). Germline lookup yields CDR1 LNHDA and CDR2 SQIVND (reference sequence). The CDR3 is 14 residues long. The ends were cut back, 4 bases at V and 1 base at J, with 10 bases in the middle. CDR3 nucleotides: TGTGCCAGTAGTACCAAACAGGGGAACACTGAAGCTTTCTTT. Protein: CASSTKQGNTEAFF.

The V gene is TRBV29-1, the J gene TRBJ2-1, with 7 bases matching TRBD1. V gave up 5 bases and J gave up 7 bases; unmatched junction bases: 8. CDR1 is SQVTM and CDR2 is ANQGSEA in the germline V gene. The CDR3 contains 13 residues. CDR3 nucleotide sequence: TGCAGCGTTTGCGACAGGGCTGGTAATGAGCAGTTCTTC. This sequence encodes CSVCDRAGNEQFF.

The chain links TRBV4-1 to TRBJ2-1, with 10 bases that match TRBD1. V shed 1 base and J 4 bases; nucleotides not matched to a gene: 4. CDR3 size: 16 residues. Germline CDR1 MGHRA, CDR2 YSYEKL. Here the CDR3 DNA reads TGCGCCAGCAGCCAAGCTCGGGACAGGGGTTACAATGAGCAGTTCTTC. Encoded protein: CASSQARDRGYNEQFF.

This clone was counted only a few times. The chain joins TRBV7-2 to TRBJ2-3, with TRBD1 as a possible D gene (6 bases). V lost 5 bases and J 1 base, leaving 13 bases between the germline ends. CDR1 SGHTA and CDR2 FQGNSA come from the germline V gene. The CDR3 has 15 amino acids. The CDR3 loop reads CASSLWAGGTDTQYF. For the CDR3, the DNA is TGTGCCAGCAGCCTCTGGGCAGGGGGCACAGATACGCAGTATTTT.

This clone turned up a few times. The rearrangement joins TRBV27 to TRBJ2-3, with 11 bases fitting TRBD2. Germline V gene sequence: CDR1 MNHEY, CDR2 SMNVEV (reference sequence). V shed 9 bases, J shed 4 bases, and the junction held 6 bases outside the gene matches. This CDR3 spans 14 amino acids. CDR3 in amino acids: CASRVAGGPDTQYF. For the CDR3, the DNA is TGTGCCAGTCGGGTAGCGGGGGGGCCAGATACGCAGTATTTT.

This clone has just a few counts. The V and J genes are TRBV11-2 and TRBJ2-5; TRBD1 might be the D (6 bases). CDR1 and CDR2 from the germline V gene are SGHAT and FQNNGV. V lost 3 bases and J 1 base, leaving 12 bases between the germline ends. This CDR3 has 15 amino acids. The CDR3 sequence is CASSLKQGGQETQYF. The CDR3 DNA reads TGTGCCAGCAGCTTGAAACAGGGTGGCCAAGAGACCCAGTACTTC.

The V gene is TRBV7-9, the J gene TRBJ2-1, with D perhaps matching TRBD2 (5 bases). The CDR3 runs to 15 residues. V dropped 5 bases and J dropped 5 bases, with 16 bases sitting between them. The germline CDR1 and CDR2 sequences are SEHNR and FQNEAQ (reference sequence). CDR3 residues: CASSPSRDPNNEQFF. The CDR3 DNA reads TGTGCCAGCAGCCCGTCACGGGATCCTAACAATGAGCAGTTCTTC.

The rearrangement uses TRBV6-5 and TRBJ2-7; TRBD2 aligns across 9 bases. The ends lost 8 bases at V and 3 bases at J; junction bases unmatched: 8. The CDR3 sequence is 14 residues long. Germline V gene lookup returns CDR1 MNHEY and CDR2 SVGAGI. The CDR3 spells CASRRYSGSYEQYF. The CDR3 DNA reads TGTGCCAGCCGTCGTTATAGCGGGAGCTACGAGCAGTACTTC.

The chain is built from TRBV6-6 and TRBJ1-1; no definite D call. Deletions cut 2 bases from V and 7 bases from J, with 11 bases between. This CDR3 region has 13 residues. The germline V gene encodes CDR1 MNHNY and CDR2 SVGAGI (reference sequence). The CDR3 protein is CASSYTSGYEAFF. For the CDR3, the DNA is TGTGCCAGCAGTTACACCAGCGGTTATGAAGCTTTCTTT.

The chain recombines TRBV30 with TRBJ2-7; D call uncertain. Germline CDR1 is GTSNPN and CDR2 is SVGIG (reference sequence). This CDR3 has 13 residues. V shed 5 bases and J shed 0 bases, with 11 bases lying between them. This CDR3 reads CAWGVRGSYEQYF. Written as DNA, the CDR3 is TGTGCCTGGGGAGTGCGCGGCTCCTACGAGCAGTACTTC. The full variable domain, in which reference TRBV30 and TRBJ2-7 provide the parts outside the CDR3, is SQTIHQWPATLVQPVGSPLSLECTVEGTSNPNLYWYRQAAGRGLQLLFYSVGIGQISSEVPQNLSASRPQDRQFILSSKKLLLSDSGFYLCAWGVRGSYEQYFGPGTRLTVT.

Only a few counts were recorded for this clone. The same CDR3 also results from other DNA sequences found in this sample. The CDR3 coding sequence is TGTGCCAGCAGCTTAGGCCCTGGTAACTACGAGCAGTACTTC. It codes for CASSLGPGNYEQYF. The chain recombines TRBV7-2 with TRBJ2-7, with D uncertain. The CDR3 is 14 residues long. The germline gives CDR1 SGHTA, CDR2 FQGNSA. The ends were cut back, 1 base at V and 3 bases at J, with 10 bases in the middle.

This clone has more than one count but fewer than ten. V and J are TRBV6-5 and TRBJ2-7; D possibly uses TRBD1 or TRBD2 (5 bases each). V lost 7 bases, J lost 1 base, and 17 bases lay in between. CDR3 length equals 15 residues. Germline CDR1 MNHEY, CDR2 SVGAGI. As DNA, the CDR3 is TGTGCCAGCACCCCGGGACCCTCACCGTCCTACGAGCAGTACTTC. Translated, it gives CASTPGPSPSYEQYF.

This clone turned up a few times. CDR3 DNA sequence: TGTGCCAGCACAGACCTCCGGGACTCTCTCTACGAGCAGTACTTC. It specifies CASTDLRDSLYEQYF. The chain links TRBV28 to TRBJ2-7; D may be TRBD2 (6 bases). Germline loops: CDR1 MDHEN, CDR2 SYDVKM. The CDR3 contains 15 residues. The V end lost 7 bases, the J end lost 3 bases, and 19 bases lay between the germline ends.

This clone was recorded a few times. The rearrangement uses TRBV20-1 and TRBJ2-7; D remains ambiguous. The V gene lost 4 bases and the J gene lost 6 bases, with 10 bases spanning the gap. Germline CDR1 and CDR2: DFQATT and SNEGSKA (reference sequence). This CDR3 is 11 amino acids long. The CDR3 loop is CSANAPSEQYF. The CDR3 DNA follows: TGCAGTGCTAACGCTCCCAGCGAGCAGTACTTC.

V and J are TRBV7-3 and TRBJ2-1; D remains unclear. The CDR3 runs to 13 residues. Germline V gives CDR1 SGHTA, CDR2 FQGTGA. The V end was cut by 5 bases, the J end by 9 bases, with 14 bases between. This CDR3 is CASSRYTLGEQFF. CDR3 sequence (DNA): TGTGCCAGCAGCCGCTACACCCTCGGTGAGCAGTTCTTC.

This chain connects TRBV5-1 to TRBJ2-5; possible D gene TRBD1, 5 bases. The CDR3 spans 15 residues. From germline, CDR1 is SGHRS and CDR2 YFSETQ. Trimming took off 0 bases at V and 2 bases at J, with 11 bases between the two ends. The DNA for the CDR3 is TGCGCCAGCAGCTTGGACAGGAGCAGACAAGAGACCCAGTACTTC. Residues: CASSLDRSRQETQYF.

The V and J genes are TRBV29-1 and TRBJ1-4; D perhaps matches TRBD1 (5 bases). Germline CDR1 and CDR2: SQVTM and ANQGSEA. The CDR3 sequence is 14 residues long. Trimming shortened V by 4 bases and J by 8 bases, and 17 bases separated the two germline ends. CDR3: CSVAGRVDSEKLFF. CDR3 sequence (DNA): TGCAGCGTTGCGGGCAGGGTGGATTCAGAAAAACTGTTTTTT.

This clone was detected a few times. V usage is TRBV7-9 and J usage is TRBJ1-1; the match to TRBD1 covers 7 bases. Trimming at V came to 5 bases and at J to 10 bases, leaving 13 bases not matched to a gene. The germline gives CDR1 SEHNR, CDR2 FQNEAQ (reference sequence). The CDR3 is 14 residues long. DNA for the CDR3: TGTGCCAGCAGCAAGTATACCACAGGGGAATCAGCTTTCTTT. It yields the protein CASSKYTTGESAFF. Full variable domain (remainder filled in from reference TRBV7-9 and TRBJ1-1): DTGVSQNPRHKITKRGQNVTFRCDPISEHNRLYWYRQTLGQGPEFLTYFQNEAQLEKSRLLSDRFSAERPKGSFSTLEIQRTEQGDSAMYLCASSKYTTGESAFFGQGTRLTVV.

This clone was counted only a few times. Here the CDR3 reads CASSTDSSNQPQHF. CDR3 nucleotide sequence: TGTGCCAGCAGCACAGACAGTAGCAATCAGCCCCAGCATTTT. The V and J genes are TRBV7-9 and TRBJ1-5, with a possible D match to TRBD1 (5 bases). The V gene's germline CDR1 is SEHNR and CDR2 FQNEAQ (reference sequence). V shed 5 bases and J shed 0 bases, with 8 bases lying between them. The CDR3 is made up of 14 amino acids.

The V and J genes are TRBV7-9 and TRBJ1-2; D is undetermined. In germline, CDR1 is SEHNR, CDR2 FQNEAQ (reference sequence). Deletions cut 5 bases from V and 8 bases from J, with 18 bases between. The CDR3 spans 14 residues. CDR3 sequence: CASSRVEGERGYTF. In nucleotides, the CDR3 is TGTGCCAGCAGCCGTGTGGAGGGAGAACGGGGCTACACCTTC.

The rearrangement uses TRBV7-2 and TRBJ2-2; no clear D. The CDR3 is 12 amino acids. Germline V gene lookup returns CDR1 SGHTA and CDR2 FQGNSA. Trimming removed 4 bases from V and 6 bases from J, with 6 bases in between. CDR3 in amino acids: CASSYGPGELFF. CDR3 DNA sequence: TGTGCCAGCAGCTATGGGCCCGGGGAGCTGTTTTTT.

This chain uses TRBV6-5 with TRBJ1-5, with D unresolved. The CDR3 totals 13 residues. V was clipped by 5 bases and J by 2 bases, with 7 bases between them. The germline V gene has CDR1 MNHEY and CDR2 SVGAGI. DNA of the CDR3: TGTGCCAGCAGTGAATTCGGCAATCAGCCCCAGCATTTT. Translation: CASSEFGNQPQHF.

This rearrangement joins TRBV9 to TRBJ2-6; the match to TRBD2 covers 8 bases. V shed 4 bases, J shed 2 bases, and the junction held 5 bases outside the gene matches. CDR3 length: 16 residues. Germline assignment: CDR1 SGDLS and CDR2 YYNGEE. The CDR3 here is CASSPPGRAGANVLTF. The DNA of the CDR3 is TGTGCCAGCAGCCCCCCCGGGAGGGCTGGGGCCAACGTCCTGACTTTC.

V usage is TRBV6-5 and J usage is TRBJ1-6; D remains unclear. This CDR3 region has 12 residues. Between the trimmed V and J ends, which lost 4 bases and 8 bases, there was a span of 6 bases. CDR1 and CDR2 from the germline V gene are MNHEY and SVGAGI. CDR3 loop: CASSWRDSPLHF. The CDR3 DNA reads as TGTGCCAGCAGTTGGCGGGATTCACCCCTCCACTTT.

This clone was counted between two and nine times. This chain uses TRBV29-1 with TRBJ2-2, with D possibly being TRBD2 (6 bases). The CDR3 runs to 14 residues. Germline-derived CDR1 and CDR2 are SQVTM and ANQGSEA. V was trimmed by 7 bases and J by 3 bases, leaving 15 bases between them. DNA of the CDR3: TGCAGCGCATTGTGGAGGGCGGACACCGGGGAGCTGTTTTTT. Protein: CSALWRADTGELFF.